This TCR beta chain was captured in a study of blood T cell repertoires in COVID-19. The data were produced by immunoSEQ multiplex PCR, yet TCRdb's version contains in-frame clones alone and is incomplete. The data show 50,000 to 75,000 clones, with 91% seen just once and over 7.5% held by the top ten. With V trimmed by 5 bases and J by 2 bases, 7 bases remained unmatched. Germline CDR1 reads SGHTA; CDR2 reads FQGNSA. The CDR3 loop spans 15 amino acids. Material: peripheral blood. This TCR was recovered from a human donor in a cohort sampled during active COVID-19. The chain employs TRBV7-2 and TRBJ2-7; 9 nucleotides align to TRBD2. Here the CDR3 DNA reads TGTGCCAGCAGCCCCGCGGGAGGGGCGACCTACGAGCAGTACTTC. Protein sequence: CASSPAGGATYEQYF.